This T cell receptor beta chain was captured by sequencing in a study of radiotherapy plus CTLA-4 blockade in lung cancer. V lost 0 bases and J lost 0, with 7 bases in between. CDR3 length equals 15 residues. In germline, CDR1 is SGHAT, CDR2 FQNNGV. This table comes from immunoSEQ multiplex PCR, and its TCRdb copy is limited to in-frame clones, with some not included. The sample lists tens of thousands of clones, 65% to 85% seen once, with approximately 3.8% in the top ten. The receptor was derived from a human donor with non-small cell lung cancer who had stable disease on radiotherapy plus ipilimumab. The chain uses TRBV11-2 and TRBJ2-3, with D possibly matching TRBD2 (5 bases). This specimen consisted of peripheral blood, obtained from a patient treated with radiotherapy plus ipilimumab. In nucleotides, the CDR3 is TGTGCCAGCAGCTTAGATTCGGGGAGCACAGATACGCAGTATTTT. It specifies CASSLDSGSTDTQYF.